This TCR beta chain originates from a study of T-cell memory formation after mild COVID-19. This clonotype has more than one count but fewer than ten. Its target is not known. Overall study findings and caveats: Pre-infection memory held some responding clones, suggesting pre-existing cross-reactive T cells responded.

TCRdb reprocessed the 5' RACE reads via MiXCR and lists one record per CDR3 protein. This table holds roughly 340,000 distinct CDR3 sequences, 20% to 25% found once. The sample consisted of PBMCs or a T cell subset sorted from them (not recorded which). This clonotype was sampled from a man between 18 and 35 years old who had mild COVID-19 (a few samples of this study predate the infection). Cell type and time point are not known.

CDR3 sequence: CASSLVFSGSETQYF. In nucleotides, the CDR3 is TGTGCCAGCAGCTTAGTGTTTAGCGGGTCAGAGACCCAGTACTTC. This chain links TRBV7-2 with TRBJ2-5; 7 bases are a match to TRBD2. With V trimmed by 1 base and J by 4 bases, 6 bases remained unmatched. The CDR3 totals 15 residues. Germline V gene data show CDR1 as SGHTA and CDR2 as FQGNSA.